The 27 T cell receptor beta chains below were found in one sample sequenced in a study of blood T cells in healthy people across ages. Primed by a sample-barcoded 5' primer and a J-beta primer mix, a second PCR proceeded for about 6 to 12 cycles. A single record per CDR3 protein comes from TCRdb applying MiXCR to the 5' RACE reads. The table records some 1.7 million distinct CDR3 sequences, roughly 28% of them present only once. The sequenced sample was blood. All receptors derive from a woman aged 25 to 45 in good health.

This chain links TRBV7-6 with TRBJ2-5; 12 bases are shared with TRBD2. V dropped 5 bases and J dropped 11; count of bases not matched to a gene: 15. CDR1 is SGHVS and CDR2 is FNYEAQ in the germline V gene. The CDR3 is 16 residues long. The CDR3 DNA sequence: TGTGCCAGCAGCCCTCCCCGGACTAGCGGGAACAATGAGCAGTACTTC. Translated, it gives CASSPPRTSGNNEQYF.

This chain links TRBV5-5 with TRBJ1-4, with D hard to call. Germline V CDR1 and CDR2: SGHKS, YYEKEE (reference sequence). The CDR3 has 15 residues. V was shortened by 1 base and J by 2 bases, with 9 bases between the two germline ends. This CDR3 is CASSLKAVTNEKLFF. The DNA for the CDR3 is TGTGCCAGCAGCTTGAAGGCAGTCACTAATGAAAAACTGTTTTTT.

The chain uses TRBV10-3 and TRBJ2-7; TRBD2 matches 7 bases. The CDR3 extends over 14 amino acids. Germline V gene lookup returns CDR1 ENHRY and CDR2 SYGVKD. V shed 11 bases, J shed 2 bases, and the junction held 12 bases outside the gene matches. CDR3 sequence reads: CALWDRTSTYEQYF. Here the CDR3 DNA reads TGTGCCCTTTGGGACCGGACTAGTACCTACGAGCAGTACTTC.

This clonotype has at least ten counts. The chain uses TRBV3-1 and TRBJ2-1, with 9 bases identical to TRBD2. V was clipped by 4 bases and J by 1 base; unmatched bases: 5. The V gene's germline CDR1 is LGHDT and CDR2 YNNKEL (reference sequence). The CDR3 contains 16 residues. For the CDR3, the DNA is TGTGCCAGCAGCCGGATTAGCGGGGGATCCTACAATGAGCAGTTCTTC. This encodes CASSRISGGSYNEQFF.

This clonotype has a handful of counts. This may arise from a read error, as a much more abundant clone is one base away. This chain connects TRBV5-6 to TRBJ2-3, with no clear D. There are 14 residues in the CDR3. Germline V CDR1 and CDR2: SGHDT, YYEEEE. CDR3 region: CANSLSGYADTQYF. The CDR3 nucleotides read TGTGCCAACAGCTTGTCAGGATATGCAGATACGCAGTATTTT.

The J gene is TRBJ1-1, the V gene TRBV5-5; D unresolved. Germline CDR1 SGHKS, CDR2 YYEKEE (reference sequence). The V end lost 2 bases, the J end lost 1 base, and 9 bases lay between the germline ends. The CDR3 runs 14 residues. The CDR3: CASSFREPNTEAFF. CDR3 coding DNA: TGTGCCAGCAGCTTCCGTGAACCGAACACTGAAGCTTTCTTT.

A note on this clonotype: Its ends do not fully match the called genes, so a read error is possible. The chain combines TRBV7-3 with TRBJ2-6; tentatively, D is TRBD1 (6 bases). CDR1 is SGHTA, CDR2 FQGTGA, per germline. CDR3 length: 16 residues. CDR3 amino acids: CAGSRNTGPGANVLTF. In DNA, the CDR3 is TGTGCCGGCAGCCGGAACACAGGGCCTGGGGCCAACGTCCTGACTTTC.

This clonotype was seen a few times. The rearrangement links TRBV10-3 to TRBJ1-5; maybe TRBD1 (6 bases). V gave up 3 bases and J gave up 5 bases, with 14 bases separating them. Germline CDR1 is ENHRY and CDR2 is SYGVKD. The CDR3 is 15 residues long. CDR3 residues: CAISEAGAVDQPQHF. For the CDR3, the DNA is TGTGCCATCAGTGAAGCGGGGGCGGTGGATCAGCCCCAGCATTTT.

The genes are TRBV20-1 and TRBJ2-7; TRBD2 matches 8 bases. The ends lost 6 bases at V and 2 bases at J; junction bases unmatched: 24. This CDR3 region has 19 residues. CDR1 DFQATT and CDR2 SNEGSKA come from the germline V gene (reference sequence). As DNA, the CDR3 is TGCAGTGCCGAAGGGGGTGCGGGAGGTCCCGGGGGGGATCCCTACGAGCAGTACTTC. It is translated as CSAEGGAGGPGGDPYEQYF.

In its sample, this clonotype was seen many times. This sequence joins TRBV4-1 and TRBJ2-7; D perhaps matches TRBD2 (5 bases). There are 14 residues in the CDR3. The V end was cut by 1 base, the J end by 4 bases, with 11 bases between. Germline V gives CDR1 MGHRA, CDR2 YSYEKL. The CDR3 protein is CASSQALDYYEQYF. The CDR3 coding sequence is TGCGCCAGCAGCCAAGCCCTCGACTATTACGAGCAGTACTTC.

Regarding this clonotype: This may arise from a read error, as a much more abundant clone is one base away. Here the CDR3 DNA reads TGTGCCAGCAGCCAAGATTCAGAGGTCGAGCAGTTCTTC. Translated, it gives CASSQDSEVEQFF. The chain recombines TRBV3-1 with TRBJ2-5, with D unresolved. The J call may be faulty, since TRBJ2-1 better matches the DNA end. The CDR3 is 13 amino acids. Germline CDR1 is LGHDT and CDR2 is YNNKEL (reference sequence).

This clonotype was found a few times. CDR3 bases: TGTGCCAGCAGCTTAGTCCAACTCGCCAATGAGCAGTTCTTC. Translating gives CASSLVQLANEQFF. The chain combines TRBV11-2 with TRBJ2-1; no reliable D call. CDR1 and CDR2 (germline): SGHAT, FQNNGV. This CDR3 is 14 amino acids long. V gave up 1 base and J gave up 6 bases, with 10 bases separating them.

This clonotype has at least ten counts. The chain uses TRBV20-1 and TRBJ2-1; 9 bases are a match to TRBD2. V dropped 3 bases and J dropped 7; count of bases not matched to a gene: 4. The CDR3 extends over 13 amino acids. From germline, CDR1 is DFQATT and CDR2 SNEGSKA (reference sequence). CDR3 region: CSARIAGVNEQFF. The CDR3 DNA reads TGCAGTGCTAGGATAGCGGGAGTGAATGAGCAGTTCTTC.

The chain has TRBV5-5 and TRBJ1-6, with D unresolved. The V end was cut by 0 bases, the J end by 5 bases, with 9 bases between. Per germline, CDR1 SGHKS and CDR2 YYEKEE (reference sequence). CDR3 length: 15 residues. CDR3 amino acids: CASSLAAANNSPLHF. The CDR3 DNA reads as TGTGCCAGCAGCTTGGCCGCAGCTAATAATTCACCCCTCCACTTT.

This clonotype appeared many times. The chain combines TRBV29-1 with TRBJ2-1, with 12 bases lining up with TRBD2. With 5 bases clipped from V and 7 bases from J, the junction kept 6 bases outside the gene matches. This CDR3 has 14 amino acids. Germline CDR1 is SQVTM and CDR2 is ANQGSEA. The CDR3 region has the DNA TGCAGCGTTCCCGGACTAGCGGGGTTAAATGAGCAGTTCTTC. The encoded protein is CSVPGLAGLNEQFF.

As for this clonotype: Just one base apart from a much larger clone, this may be a read error. The genes are TRBV11-1 and TRBJ2-5, with no clear D. The assigned J gene may be wrong: the sequence end matches TRBJ2-1 better. CDR1 and CDR2 from the germline V gene are SGHAT and FQDESV (reference sequence). CDR3 length: 15 amino acids. The DNA of the CDR3 is TGTGCCAGCAGCTTAGCGCTGACGTACCAAGAGACCCAGTTCTTC. Its protein product is CASSLALTYQETQFF.

This clonotype has only a few counts. The CDR3 nucleotides read TGCGCCAGCAGCTTGGACGTTTACTCCTATAATTCACCCCTCCACTTT. Protein sequence: CASSLDVYSYNSPLHF. The rearrangement uses TRBV5-1 and TRBJ1-6; D is ambiguous. Trimming left V 0 bases short and J 0 bases short, with 7 bases between. Germline V gene lookup returns CDR1 SGHRS and CDR2 YFSETQ. This CDR3 comprises 16 residues.

Points on this clonotype: One end of the junction varies from germline; a read error may be responsible. The CDR3 is CAASSWGGGVTGELFF. The CDR3 DNA sequence: TGTGCCGCCAGTTCCTGGGGGGGAGGCGTCACCGGGGAGCTGTTTTTT. The chain recombines TRBV24-1 with TRBJ2-2, with 7 positions matching TRBD2. Germline lookup yields CDR1 KGHDR and CDR2 SFDVKD. The CDR3 length is 16 residues.

This clonotype was found many times. V usage is TRBV7-2 and J usage is TRBJ2-7, with 8 bases aligning to TRBD1. CDR3 length equals 14 residues. V lost 6 bases to trimming and J lost 4 bases; unmatched junction nucleotides: 8. Germline CDR1 is SGHTA and CDR2 is FQGNSA. The CDR3 region has the DNA TGTGCCAGCAGATACTCAGGGGGCAGTTACGAGCAGTACTTC. Translation: CASRYSGGSYEQYF.

The table lists this clonotype with a few counts. This sequence joins TRBV20-1 and TRBJ1-2; 9 nucleotides agree with TRBD1. This CDR3 is 17 amino acids long. Germline values: CDR1 DFQATT, CDR2 SNEGSKA (reference sequence). V lost 6 bases and J lost 3; bases outside the gene matches: 17. The CDR3 DNA sequence: TGCAGTGCCCCCCGGGGGGGGACAGGGACTATGGACTATGGCTACACCTTC. Protein sequence: CSAPRGGTGTMDYGYTF.

The table lists this clonotype with a few counts. The chain has TRBV18 and TRBJ2-3; D may be TRBD1 or TRBD2 (5 bases each). The CDR3 is 15 residues long. Germline CDR1 is KGHSH and CDR2 is LQKENI. Trimming removed 2 bases at V and 2 bases at J, with 11 bases between. The CDR3 bases are TGTGCCAGCTCACCAGACGGGGCAACCACAGATACGCAGTATTTT. This gives the protein CASSPDGATTDTQYF. Looking up the rest from reference TRBV18 and TRBJ2-3 gives the full variable domain: NAGVMQNPRHLVRRRGQEARLRCSPMKGHSHVYWYRQLPEEGLKFMVYLQKENIIDESGMPKERFSAEFPKEGPSILRIQQVVRGDSAAYFCASSPDGATTDTQYFGPGTRLTVL.

This clonotype was detected only a few times. The rearrangement joins TRBV10-3 to TRBJ1-2; D gene ambiguous. V was shortened by 7 bases and J by 1 base, with 10 bases between the two germline ends. CDR1 and CDR2 (germline): ENHRY, SYGVKD. This CDR3 contains 13 residues. This CDR3 reads CAITSGNNYGYTF. The CDR3 DNA is TGTGCCATCACGTCTGGCAATAACTATGGCTACACCTTC.

The chain combines TRBV29-1 with TRBJ2-5, with 7 nucleotides matching TRBD1. This CDR3 is 15 amino acids long. Germline loops: CDR1 SQVTM, CDR2 ANQGSEA. Trimming at V came to 1 base and at J to 4 bases, leaving 9 bases not matched to a gene. The CDR3 DNA reads as TGCAGCGTTGAAGTGACACAGGGGAAAAGAGAGACCCAGTACTTC. The encoded protein is CSVEVTQGKRETQYF.

The chain employs TRBV7-2 and TRBJ2-3; D remains unclear. The CDR3 has 12 amino acids. Trimming left V 7 bases short and J 6 bases short, with 11 bases between. CDR1 is SGHTA, CDR2 FQGNSA, per germline. The CDR3 DNA reads TGTGCCAGCAACCCCCCCAGGGATACGCAGTATTTT. Its translation: CASNPPRDTQYF.

This clonotype was picked up a small number of times. The chain uses TRBV12-5 and TRBJ1-4; a weak D match, TRBD1 (5 bases). The CDR3 is made up of 13 amino acids. Germline loops: CDR1 LGHNT, CDR2 FRNRAP. The ends were cut back, 6 bases at V and 3 bases at J, with 8 bases in the middle. This CDR3 is CASGRQPNEKLFF. The CDR3 coding sequence is TGTGCTAGTGGCCGACAGCCTAATGAAAAACTGTTTTTT.

Concerning this clonotype: A read error may explain this, as a much larger clone is one base away. The chain recombines TRBV20-1 with TRBJ1-5; D remains ambiguous. The V end was cut by 2 bases, the J end by 4 bases, with 6 bases between. The CDR3 is made up of 12 amino acids. CDR1 and CDR2 (germline): DFQATT, SNEGSKA (reference sequence). As DNA, the CDR3 is TGCAGTGCTAGAATGGGGAATCAGCCCCAGCATTTT. This sequence encodes CSARMGNQPQHF.

This clonotype was counted a few times. This chain joins TRBV4-1 and TRBJ1-1; the D gene is possibly TRBD1 (5 bases). Germline CDR1 is MGHRA and CDR2 is YSYEKL. This CDR3 is built from 15 residues. The ends were cut back, 1 base at V and 3 bases at J, with 12 bases in the middle. Written as DNA, the CDR3 is TGCGCCAGCAGCCAAGTCGGGGGTCGTGACACTGAAGCTTTCTTT. The encoded protein is CASSQVGGRDTEAFF.